Listed here is a single TCR beta chain. These data originate in a study of blood T cell repertoires in COVID-19. Study at large: Donors in the United States, Italy and Spain gave samples during acute or convalescent COVID-19.

CDR3 length equals 17 residues. Germline V gene sequence: CDR1 MDHEN, CDR2 SYDVKM. The ends were cut back, 1 base at V and 2 bases at J, with 15 bases in the middle. Clinical history reported by participants formed the basis on which cohorts were assigned. The repertoire was sequenced with immunoSEQ multiplex PCR; TCRdb's copy has only in-frame clones and lacks some. The profile covers about 260,000 clones, with approximately 88% appearing a single time and roughly 1.2% taken by the ten largest. The sample comprised PBMCs or T cells enriched from blood (not recorded which). The receptor was isolated from a woman aged 40 to 55 with acute COVID-19. The chain employs TRBV28 and TRBJ1-5; D is perhaps TRBD1 (5 bases). Here the CDR3 reads CASSLSGVPVGNQPQHF. Written as DNA, the CDR3 is TGTGCCAGCAGTTTATCGGGGGTGCCCGTGGGCAATCAGCCCCAGCATTTT.